The 22 T cell receptor beta chains below all came from one sample that was sequenced in a study of Ad26.COV2.S vaccination and SARS-CoV-2 variants. Clones were read by immunoSEQ multiplex PCR, and TCRdb kept only the in-frame ones, dropping some. The sample lists around 450,000 clones; about 91% were seen once. The treatment is: around 19 received Ad26.COV2.S at low or high dose, single or two shots; several received placebo; per-sample allocation not given. Collection of the samples took place on day 63 after the first injection of vaccine or placebo. Sample: peripheral blood, taken in a trial of Ad26.COV2.S vaccine versus placebo. The origin of the receptors is a person between 18 and 65 years old who received the Ad26.COV2.S COVID-19 vaccine or a placebo.

The gene calls are TRBV5-8 and TRBJ1-6; TRBD1 is a possible D gene (5 bases). Germline loops: CDR1 SGHTS, CDR2 YDEGEE. CDR3 length equals 14 residues. The V end lost 0 bases, the J end lost 9 bases, and 10 bases lay between the germline ends. The CDR3 nucleotides read TGTGCCAGCAGCTTGGGGGAGGGGAGTTCACCCCTCCACTTT. Protein sequence: CASSLGEGSSPLHF.

This chain uses TRBV7-2 with TRBJ2-5; 7 nucleotides agree with TRBD1. Germline lookup yields CDR1 SGHTA and CDR2 FQGNSA. The CDR3 is 13 amino acids. J lost 5 bases, V lost 5 bases, and 5 bases had no gene match. The CDR3 DNA reads TGTGCCAGCAGCAGACAGGGTGTGGAGACCCAGTACTTC. Translating it yields CASSRQGVETQYF.

This clone was seen once. The chain couples TRBV27 to TRBJ2-7; D remains ambiguous. V gave up 5 bases and J gave up 6 bases, with 8 bases separating them. CDR1 is MNHEY and CDR2 is SMNVEV in the germline V gene (reference sequence). The CDR3 runs 11 residues. This chain's CDR3 is CASSRIGEQYV. CDR3 in DNA: TGTGCCAGCAGTCGGATTGGCGAGCAGTACGTC.

The J gene is TRBJ2-3, the V gene TRBV11-2, with 8 bases that match TRBD1. Germline trimming cut 4 bases from V and 5 bases from J; bases unmatched to any gene: 8. This CDR3 is 15 amino acids long. CDR1 is SGHAT, CDR2 FQNNGV, per germline. Here the CDR3 DNA reads TGTGCCAGCAGCTCAATCAGGGGGCCTAAAGATACGCAGTATTTT. Translating gives CASSSIRGPKDTQYF.

The gene calls are TRBV6-6 and TRBJ2-5; tentatively, D is TRBD1 or TRBD2 (5 bases each). This CDR3 is built from 14 residues. Trimming removed 4 bases from V and 5 bases from J, with 14 bases in between. From germline, CDR1 is MNHNY and CDR2 SVGAGI (reference sequence). The CDR3 protein is CASSSPAWGETQYF. Here the CDR3 DNA reads TGTGCCAGCAGTTCCCCAGCCTGGGGGGAGACCCAGTACTTC.

The rearrangement joins TRBV6-2 or TRBV6-3 to TRBJ1-5; tentatively, D is TRBD1 (6 bases). Per the germline V gene, CDR1 is MNHEY and CDR2 is SVGEGT. V gave up 6 bases and J gave up 6 bases, with 15 bases separating them. CDR3 length: 14 amino acids. The CDR3, as DNA: TGTGCCAGCAGCGCGACAGGACGAGGTCAGCCCCAGCATTTT. It translates to CASSATGRGQPQHF.

The chain recombines TRBV5-1 with TRBJ2-1; TRBD2 matches 9 bases. Germline CDR1 and CDR2: SGHRS and YFSETQ. CDR3 length equals 15 residues. After removal of 4 bases from V and 0 bases from J, the junction contained 2 bases not matched to a gene. For the CDR3, the DNA is TGCGCCAGCAGCCGACTAGCGGACTCCTACAATGAGCAGTTCTTC. As protein: CASSRLADSYNEQFF.

The chain employs TRBV4-3 and TRBJ1-3; D may be TRBD1 (5 bases). Germline-derived CDR1 and CDR2 are LGHNA and YSLEER. There are 15 residues in the CDR3. Trimming removed 1 base from V and 4 bases from J, with 11 bases in between. The CDR3: CASSQGQGRGNTIYF. CDR3 DNA: TGCGCCAGCAGCCAAGGGCAGGGACGAGGAAACACCATATATTTT.

This rearrangement joins TRBV7-9 to TRBJ2-7, with TRBD1 as a possible D gene (8 bases). From germline, CDR1 is SEHNR and CDR2 FQNEAQ (reference sequence). The V end was cut by 5 bases, the J end by 6 bases, with 14 bases between. The CDR3 spans 13 residues. In nucleotides, the CDR3 is TGTGCCAGCAGCCCTACAGGGGGGGGCGAGCAGTACGTC. Amino acids: CASSPTGGGEQYV.

V gene TRBV28 combines with J gene TRBJ2-7, with 7 bases lining up with TRBD1. V was clipped by 4 bases and J by 3 bases; unmatched bases: 9. The CDR3 spans 15 residues. The V gene's germline CDR1 is MDHEN and CDR2 SYDVKM. In DNA, the CDR3 is TGTGCCAGCAGTTCCGCCGGGACAGACTTCTACGAGCAGTACTTC. Translating it yields CASSSAGTDFYEQYF.

The rearrangement uses TRBV13 and TRBJ1-1; D is uncertain. Trimming removed 5 bases at V and 2 bases at J, with 6 bases between. The CDR3 extends over 12 amino acids. The germline V gene encodes CDR1 PRHDT and CDR2 FYEKMQ (reference sequence). Here the CDR3 reads CASSQINTEAFF. CDR3 nucleotide sequence: TGTGCCAGCAGCCAAATCAACACTGAAGCTTTCTTT.

This chain links TRBV6-5 with TRBJ1-2; possibly TRBD1 for D (5 bases). The V gene lost 5 bases and the J gene lost 3 bases, with 10 bases spanning the gap. The germline CDR1 and CDR2 sequences are MNHEY and SVGAGI. The CDR3 totals 13 residues. CDR3: CASSPDSHYGYTF. The DNA of the CDR3 is TGTGCCAGCAGTCCAGACAGTCACTATGGCTACACCTTC.

This sequence joins TRBV19 and TRBJ2-7, with a tentative D call TRBD2 (6 bases). V lost 3 bases and J 2 bases, leaving 20 bases between the germline ends. CDR1 is LNHDA, CDR2 SQIVND, per germline (reference sequence). The CDR3 loop spans 17 amino acids. CDR3 sequence (DNA): TGTGCCAGTAGTATGGGGGGTGAGGGCCATACAACCTACGAGCAGTACTTC. Amino acids: CASSMGGEGHTTYEQYF.

Comment on this clone: Other DNA sequences in the sample encode the same CDR3. This rearrangement joins TRBV7-3 to TRBJ2-5; possible D gene TRBD2, 5 bases. The CDR3 loop spans 13 amino acids. The ends were cut back, 3 bases at V and 3 bases at J, with 8 bases in the middle. Germline V gene sequence: CDR1 SGHTA, CDR2 FQGTGA. The CDR3 spells CASSFGREETQYF. CDR3 in DNA: TGTGCCAGCAGCTTTGGGCGGGAAGAGACCCAGTACTTC.

Comments on this clone: Other DNA sequences in the sample encode the same CDR3. The chain has TRBV18 and TRBJ2-5; perhaps TRBD1 as D (5 bases). Germline lookup yields CDR1 KGHSH and CDR2 LQKENI. This CDR3 is 13 amino acids long. V was cut by 1 base and J by 5 bases, with 8 bases left in between. The CDR3 reads CASSPQGRETQYF. CDR3 nucleotides: TGTGCCAGCTCACCACAGGGGCGGGAGACCCAGTACTTC.

Turning to this clone: Relative to the germline gene, one junction end is altered; a read error may explain this. The chain has TRBV5-1 and TRBJ2-1; 12 nucleotides match TRBD1. The CDR3 runs 17 residues. Germline lookup yields CDR1 SGHRS and CDR2 YFSETQ. The CDR3 loop is CASRGQGAFESYNGQFF. The CDR3 DNA reads TGCGCCAGCAGGGGACAGGGGGCATTTGAGTCCTACAATGGGCAGTTCTTC.

CDR3: CASSTGAQPRTQYF. The CDR3 DNA reads TGCGCCAGCAGCACCGGGGCGCAGCCAAGGACCCAGTACTTC. V usage is TRBV5-1 and J usage is TRBJ2-5; D might be TRBD1 or TRBD2, each matching 5 bases. Germline CDR1 is SGHRS and CDR2 is YFSETQ. Trimming left V 4 bases short and J 7 bases short, with 17 bases between. This CDR3 is built from 14 residues.

The rearrangement uses TRBV19 and TRBJ1-5, with a possible D match to TRBD1 (6 bases). This CDR3 contains 16 residues. In germline, CDR1 is LNHDA, CDR2 SQIVND (reference sequence). Trimming took off 5 bases at V and 1 base at J, with 15 bases between the two ends. The CDR3 DNA follows: TGTGCCAGTAGTGTATTATCGGGGGCCAGCAATCAGCCCCAGCATTTT. Protein: CASSVLSGASNQPQHF.

The rearrangement joins TRBV5-4 to TRBJ1-4, with 9 bases lining up with TRBD1. This CDR3 is 18 amino acids long. Per the germline V gene, CDR1 is SGHNT and CDR2 is YYREEE (reference sequence). The V and J ends lost 0 bases and 8 bases, in that order; junction bases with no gene match: 14. The CDR3 DNA follows: TGTGCCAGCAGCTTGGCCGGGACAGGGCGGAGCTCTCTGGAAAAACTGTTTTTT. Protein sequence: CASSLAGTGRSSLEKLFF.

The chain has TRBV6-2 or TRBV6-3 and TRBJ2-7; D ambiguous. This CDR3 contains 16 residues. Per germline, CDR1 MNHEY and CDR2 SVGEGT. V was cut by 0 bases and J by 0 bases, with 12 bases left in between. The CDR3 sequence is CASSYSITSSSYEQYF. CDR3 nucleotide sequence: TGTGCCAGCAGTTACTCGATCACGAGCAGCTCCTACGAGCAGTACTTC.

The rearrangement uses TRBV18 and TRBJ2-7, with D tentatively TRBD1 (5 bases). The V gene lost 2 bases and the J gene lost 6 bases, with 8 bases spanning the gap. Germline assignment: CDR1 KGHSH and CDR2 LQKENI. The CDR3 contains 12 residues. The CDR3 bases are TGTGCCAGCTCACCAGACAGATTCGAGCAGTACTTC. Protein sequence: CASSPDRFEQYF.

J is TRBJ2-7 and V is TRBV5-5; no definite D call. The CDR3 covers 14 residues. Germline V lookup: CDR1 SGHKS, CDR2 YYEKEE (reference sequence). Trimming removed 0 bases from V and 2 bases from J, with 9 bases in between. CDR3 in amino acids: CASSLVFTTYEQYF. The CDR3 DNA reads as TGTGCCAGCAGCTTGGTATTTACTACCTACGAGCAGTACTTC. The full variable domain, completed using reference TRBV5-5 and TRBJ2-7, is DAGVTQSPTHLIKTRGQQVTLRCSPISGHKSVSWYQQVLGQGPQFIFQYYEKEERGRGNFPDRFSARQFPNYSSELNVNALLLGDSALYLCASSLVFTTYEQYFGPGTRLTVT.